The rows below give T cell receptor beta chains drawn from one sample of a study of Graves' ophthalmopathy and Graves' hyperthyroidism. MiXCR was run by TCRdb on the multiplex PCR reads, yielding one entry per CDR3 protein. The sample contains more than 550,000 distinct CDR3 sequences, 35% to 50% of which appear only once. Source material: peripheral blood. Source of these receptors: an adult man with Graves' ophthalmopathy. Each CDR3 is given with its conserved first and last residue. The D gene is left open where the match is weak. Rows may omit the clone size; those that give it use once, few, many or a size class.

v_call	clone_size	d_call	j_call	cdr3_aa	cdr3_nt
TRBV7-8	many	TRBD2	TRBJ2-5	CASSLDSGGARETQYF	TGTGCCAGCAGCTTAGACAGCGGGGGAGCGAGGGAGACCCAGTACTTC
TRBV2	few	NA	TRBJ2-2	CASSYLKGVRTGELFF	TGTGCCAGCAGTTACCTCAAGGGGGTCCGCACCGGGGAGCTGTTTTTT
TRBV5-1	NA	NA	TRBJ2-5	CASSLAENQYF	TGCGCCAGCAGCTTGGCCGAGAATCAGTACTTC
TRBV12-3/TRBV12-4	few	NA	TRBJ1-1	CASKIRENTEAFF	TGTGCCAGCAAAATAAGGGAGAACACTGAAGCTTTCTTT
TRBV10-3	once	TRBD1	TRBJ1-5	CAISYGGTGREPQHF	TGTGCCATCAGTTACGGGGGGACAGGGCGAGAGCCCCAGCATTTT
TRBV9	NA	NA	TRBJ2-6	CASSVRRDRANVLTF	TGTGCCAGCAGCGTACGGCGCGATAGGGCCAACGTCCTGACTTTC
TRBV7-8	NA	NA	TRBJ2-2	CASSLRRENTGELFF	TGTGCCAGCAGCTTACGCAGGGAGAACACCGGGGAGCTGTTTTTT
TRBV10-2	NA	NA	TRBJ1-4	CASSRQRGEAEKLFF	TGTGCCAGCAGTCGACAGAGGGGTGAAGCTGAAAAACTGTTTTTT
TRBV15	NA	TRBD1	TRBJ1-5	CATSLTGSGEQPQHF	TGTGCCACCAGTTTGACAGGGTCGGGGGAGCAGCCCCAGCATTTT
TRBV5-1	few	NA	TRBJ2-2	CANPRQRPNTGELFF	TGCGCCAACCCACGCCAGAGGCCCAACACCGGGGAGCTGTTTTTT
TRBV25-1	NA	NA	TRBJ1-2	CASSGGDKGYTF	TGTGCCAGCAGTGGAGGGGATAAAGGCTACACCTTC
TRBV12-3/TRBV12-4	few	NA	TRBJ2-7	CASSLIVNEQYF	TGTGCCAGCAGTTTAATAGTAAACGAGCAGTACTTC
TRBV10-3	NA	NA	TRBJ1-6	CATRDTLTGLGNVAPLHF	TGTGCCACCCGTGATACCTTAACGGGACTTGGAAATGTCGCACCCCTCCACTTT
TRBV5-1	many	TRBD1	TRBJ1-1	CASSTGQVSLNTEAFF	TGCGCCAGCTCGACAGGGCAGGTTTCTCTGAACACTGAAGCTTTCTTT
TRBV29-1	NA	TRBD1	TRBJ1-1	CSVPGGVRAFF	TGCAGCGTTCCAGGGGGCGTTAGGGCTTTCTTT
TRBV7-9	many	NA	TRBJ2-2	CASSLIRGNTGELFF	TGTGCCAGCAGCTTAATCAGGGGGAACACCGGGGAGCTGTTTTTT
TRBV7-9	many	NA	TRBJ1-2	CASSARTLFNYGYTF	TGTGCCAGCAGCGCAAGGACCCTCTTTAACTATGGCTACACCTTC
TRBV19	many	TRBD1	TRBJ2-7	CASSIGTGAYEQYF	TGTGCCAGTAGTATAGGGACAGGGGCCTACGAGCAGTACTTC
TRBV14	few	NA	TRBJ1-4	CASSRARGEKLFF	TGTGCCAGCAGCCGCGCCAGGGGTGAAAAACTGTTTTTT